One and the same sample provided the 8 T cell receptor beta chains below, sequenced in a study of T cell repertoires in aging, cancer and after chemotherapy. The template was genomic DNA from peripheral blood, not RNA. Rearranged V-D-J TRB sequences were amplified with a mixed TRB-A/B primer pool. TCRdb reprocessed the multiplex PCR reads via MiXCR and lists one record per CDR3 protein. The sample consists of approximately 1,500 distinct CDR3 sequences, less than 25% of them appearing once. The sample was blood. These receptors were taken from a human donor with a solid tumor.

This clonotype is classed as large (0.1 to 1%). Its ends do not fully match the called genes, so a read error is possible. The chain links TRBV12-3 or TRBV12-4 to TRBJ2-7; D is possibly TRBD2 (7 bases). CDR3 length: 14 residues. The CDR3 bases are TGTGCCAGCAGTAGGGGGGGCGGCTCCTCCGAGCAGTACTTC. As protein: CASSRGGGSSEQYF.

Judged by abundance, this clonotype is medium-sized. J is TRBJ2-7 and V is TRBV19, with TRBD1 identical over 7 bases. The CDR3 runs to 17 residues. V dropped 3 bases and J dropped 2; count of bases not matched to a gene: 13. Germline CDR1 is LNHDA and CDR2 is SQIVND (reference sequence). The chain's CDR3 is CASSISETGRGTYEQYF. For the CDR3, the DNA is TGTGCCAGTAGTATTTCCGAGACAGGGCGAGGTACCTACGAGCAGTACTTC. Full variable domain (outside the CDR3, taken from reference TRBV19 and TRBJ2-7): DGGITQSPKYLFRKEGQNVTLSCEQNLNHDAMYWYRQDPGQGLRLIYYSQIVNDFQKGDIAEGYSVSREKKESFPLTVTSAQKNPTAFYLCASSISETGRGTYEQYFGPGTRLTVT.

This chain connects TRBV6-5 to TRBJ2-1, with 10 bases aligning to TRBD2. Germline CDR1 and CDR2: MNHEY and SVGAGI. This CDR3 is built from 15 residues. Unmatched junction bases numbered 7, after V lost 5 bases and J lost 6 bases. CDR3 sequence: CASSTPSGGANEQFF. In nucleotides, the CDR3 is TGTGCCAGCAGTACCCCAAGCGGGGGGGCCAATGAGCAGTTCTTC.

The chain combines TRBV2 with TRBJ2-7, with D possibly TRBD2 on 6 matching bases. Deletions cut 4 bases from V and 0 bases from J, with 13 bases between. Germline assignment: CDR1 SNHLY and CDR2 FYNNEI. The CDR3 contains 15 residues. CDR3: CASSARGFSSYEQYF. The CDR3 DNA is TGTGCCAGCAGTGCGCGGGGTTTTAGCTCCTACGAGCAGTACTTC.

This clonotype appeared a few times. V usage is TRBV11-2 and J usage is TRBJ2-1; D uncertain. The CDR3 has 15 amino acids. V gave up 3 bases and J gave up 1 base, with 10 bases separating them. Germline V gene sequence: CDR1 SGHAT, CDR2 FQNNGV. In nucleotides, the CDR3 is TGTGCCAGCAGCTTGATGATTGCATCCTACAATGAGCAGTTCTTC. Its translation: CASSLMIASYNEQFF.

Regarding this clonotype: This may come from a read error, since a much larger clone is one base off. The CDR3 DNA follows: TGCGCCAGCAGCTCGGTGGGGGGGAGCGCGAACACCGGGGAGCTGTTTTTT. Residues: CASSSVGGSANTGELFF. V usage is TRBV5-1 and J usage is TRBJ2-2; TRBD2 agrees at 7 bases. J was trimmed by 0 bases and V by 3 bases; bases with no gene match: 8. The CDR3 loop spans 17 amino acids. From germline, CDR1 is SGHRS and CDR2 YFSETQ.

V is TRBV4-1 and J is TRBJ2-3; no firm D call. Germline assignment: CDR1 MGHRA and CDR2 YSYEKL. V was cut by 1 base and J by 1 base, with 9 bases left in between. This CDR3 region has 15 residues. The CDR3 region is CASSQGYGGTDTQYF. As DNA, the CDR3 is TGCGCCAGCAGCCAAGGTTACGGAGGCACAGATACGCAGTATTTT.

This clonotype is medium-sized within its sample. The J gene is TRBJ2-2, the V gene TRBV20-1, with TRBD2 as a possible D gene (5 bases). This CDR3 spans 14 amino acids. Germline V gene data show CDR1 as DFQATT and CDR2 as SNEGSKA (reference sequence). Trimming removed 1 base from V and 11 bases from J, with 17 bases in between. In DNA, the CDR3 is TGCAGTGCTAGAGCCGGGTCGAGCGGAAAAGAGCTGTTTTTT. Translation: CSARAGSSGKELFF.